One and the same sample provided the 27 T cell receptor beta chains below, sequenced in a study of control samples from healthy donors and cancer patients. Profiling relied on immunoSEQ multiplex PCR, and the TCRdb table lists in-frame clones only, not all of them. The sample lists roughly 120,000 clones; about 88% were seen once. The sequencing sample was made of blood. The receptors come from a woman aged 65 to 85 in good health.

The V gene is TRBV29-1, the J gene TRBJ2-7; no reliable D call. Germline-derived CDR1 and CDR2 are SQVTM and ANQGSEA. Trimming pared 3 bases from V and 6 bases from J, leaving 12 bases between. This CDR3 comprises 12 residues. CDR3 sequence: CSVDLATGEQYF. Written as DNA, the CDR3 is TGCAGCGTTGATCTGGCCACCGGCGAGCAGTACTTC.

The chain uses TRBV4-1 and TRBJ1-2, with 7 bases lining up with TRBD1. Germline CDR1 MGHRA, CDR2 YSYEKL. The CDR3 is 15 residues long. V was clipped by 3 bases and J by 8 bases; unmatched bases: 12. The CDR3 region is CASSQGTADFWGYTF. The CDR3, as DNA: TGCGCCAGCAGCCAGGGGACAGCTGATTTCTGGGGCTACACCTTC.

The rearrangement uses TRBV6-5 and TRBJ1-4, with D possibly matching TRBD1 (6 bases). CDR1 MNHEY and CDR2 SVGAGI come from the germline V gene. The CDR3 has 12 amino acids. V was cut by 5 bases and J by 8 bases, with 9 bases left in between. The CDR3 bases are TGTGCCAGCAGTCGGGACAAAGAAAAACTGTTTTTT. It codes for CASSRDKEKLFF.

V usage is TRBV5-8 and J usage is TRBJ2-2; D unclear. V lost 0 bases and J 7 bases, leaving 10 bases between the germline ends. The V gene's germline CDR1 is SGHTS and CDR2 YDEGEE. The CDR3 has 14 amino acids. The CDR3 is CASSLVLQSGELFF. CDR3 nucleotides: TGTGCCAGCAGCTTGGTCCTCCAGAGCGGGGAGCTGTTTTTT.

This rearrangement joins TRBV7-2 to TRBJ2-3, with 10 bases matching TRBD2. The CDR3 spans 16 residues. V lost 5 bases, J lost 9 bases, and 14 bases stayed unmatched. Germline assignment: CDR1 SGHTA and CDR2 FQGNSA. The CDR3 bases are TGTGCCAGCAGCCCTCAAGCGGGGGGGGGTTCAGGCACGCAGTATTTT. Its protein product is CASSPQAGGGSGTQYF.

This chain joins TRBV6-5 and TRBJ2-3; 9 nucleotides line up with TRBD2. CDR3 size: 14 residues. Germline V gene data show CDR1 as MNHEY and CDR2 as SVGAGI. V lost 5 bases, J lost 6 bases, and 6 bases stayed unmatched. CDR3 coding DNA: TGTGCCAGCAGTAGGAGCGGGGGGCAGGATACGCAGTATTTT. It translates to CASSRSGGQDTQYF.

This chain links TRBV19 with TRBJ1-1, with D possibly matching TRBD1 (6 bases). Germline CDR1 LNHDA, CDR2 SQIVND (reference sequence). Trimming cost V 0 bases and J 1 base, with 9 bases left between them. This CDR3 comprises 15 residues. CDR3 bases: TGTGCCAGTAGTATAGAGGACAGCCCGAACACTGAAGCTTTCTTT. This translates into CASSIEDSPNTEAFF.

With regard to this clone: Other DNA sequences in this specimen translate into the identical CDR3. This chain connects TRBV11-2 to TRBJ1-5; possible D gene TRBD1, 5 bases. CDR3 length: 13 residues. V dropped 5 bases and J dropped 4 bases, with 9 bases sitting between them. CDR1 is SGHAT and CDR2 is FQNNGV in the germline V gene. The CDR3 DNA reads TGTGCCAGCAGCCAAGGGGCTAATCAGCCCCAGCATTTT. Translation: CASSQGANQPQHF.

This sequence joins TRBV10-1 and TRBJ2-3; D is possibly TRBD1 (6 bases). The CDR3 has 15 residues. CDR1 WNHNN and CDR2 SYGVQD come from the germline V gene (reference sequence). The ends were cut back, 7 bases at V and 3 bases at J, with 17 bases in the middle. The CDR3 loop reads CASNVQGERTDTQYF. The CDR3 DNA reads TGCGCCAGCAACGTACAGGGTGAGCGGACAGATACGCAGTATTTT.

CDR3 in amino acids: CATSDLWGEGNGYTF. Written as DNA, the CDR3 is TGTGCCACCAGTGATTTGTGGGGGGAGGGAAATGGCTACACCTTC. This chain uses TRBV24-1 with TRBJ1-2, with D tentatively TRBD1 (5 bases). The CDR3 totals 15 residues. Germline CDR1 KGHDR, CDR2 SFDVKD. Trimming removed 0 bases from V and 6 bases from J, with 13 bases in between.

A few counts support this clone. The V gene is TRBV27, the J gene TRBJ2-4; TRBD2 is a possible D gene (6 bases). Trimming removed 8 bases at V and 8 bases at J, with 19 bases between. CDR1 and CDR2 from the germline V gene are MNHEY and SMNVEV (reference sequence). The length of the CDR3 is 14 residues. The CDR3 is CASRPSAGNDIQYF. CDR3 sequence (DNA): TGTGCCAGCCGCCCCTCGGCGGGGAACGACATTCAGTACTTC.

This clone was seen a single time. The chain combines TRBV5-1 with TRBJ2-2, with 10 bases identical to TRBD2. Germline V gene data show CDR1 as SGHRS and CDR2 as YFSETQ. The CDR3 consists of 16 residues. The J segment lost 4 bases and the V segment lost 0 bases, leaving 3 bases of the junction unmatched. The CDR3 spells CASSLGGTSATGELFF. For the CDR3, the DNA is TGCGCCAGCAGCTTGGGAGGGACTAGCGCCACCGGGGAGCTGTTTTTT.

This chain connects TRBV14 to TRBJ1-1; D is ambiguous. CDR1 SGHDN and CDR2 FVKESK come from the germline V gene. Trimming cost V 4 bases and J 5 bases, with 14 bases left between them. The CDR3 is 14 amino acids. The CDR3 is CASSLAAGSTEAFF. The CDR3 coding sequence is TGTGCCAGCAGCCTCGCGGCGGGTTCAACTGAAGCTTTCTTT.

This clone has only a few counts. Other DNA sequences from this sample encode an identical CDR3 as well. This chain joins TRBV6-5 and TRBJ2-5, with TRBD1 matching 10 bases. V lost 5 bases and J lost 4; bases outside the gene matches: 4. The V gene's germline CDR1 is MNHEY and CDR2 SVGAGI. The CDR3 sequence is 14 residues long. Here the CDR3 DNA reads TGTGCCAGCAGTCGGGACAGGGGACGAGAGACCCAGTACTTC. It yields the protein CASSRDRGRETQYF.

This chain joins TRBV19 and TRBJ1-6; D uncertain. The germline gives CDR1 LNHDA, CDR2 SQIVND (reference sequence). CDR3 length: 17 amino acids. The V gene lost 7 bases and the J gene lost 0 bases, with 16 bases spanning the gap. The CDR3 reads CASTQYAGSSYNSPLHF. The DNA for the CDR3 is TGTGCCAGTACCCAATACGCAGGAAGCTCCTATAATTCACCCCTCCACTTT.

The chain couples TRBV4-1 to TRBJ2-3; a weak D match, TRBD2 (5 bases). The germline V gene encodes CDR1 MGHRA and CDR2 YSYEKL. V was trimmed by 1 base and J by 0 bases, leaving 8 bases between them. CDR3 size: 15 residues. The CDR3 sequence: CASSQGTGSTDTQYF. For the CDR3, the DNA is TGCGCCAGCAGCCAAGGGACTGGTAGCACAGATACGCAGTATTTT.

V is TRBV19 and J is TRBJ2-3; D gene uncertain. V lost 5 bases and J 2 bases, leaving 8 bases between the germline ends. The CDR3 is made up of 13 amino acids. The germline V gene encodes CDR1 LNHDA and CDR2 SQIVND (reference sequence). Here the CDR3 DNA reads TGTGCCAGTAGTTCGAGGACCACAGATACGCAGTATTTT. Translated, it gives CASSSRTTDTQYF.

This sequence joins TRBV29-1 and TRBJ2-3; D may be TRBD2 (7 bases). Germline CDR1 reads SQVTM; CDR2 reads ANQGSEA. V was clipped by 6 bases and J by 4 bases, with 14 bases between them. This CDR3 has 13 residues. The CDR3 sequence is CSVSSGGPDTQYF. CDR3 nucleotides: TGCAGCGTGTCGTCGGGGGGCCCAGATACGCAGTATTTT.

The chain employs TRBV23-1 and TRBJ1-5; 10 positions agree with TRBD1. TRBV23-1 is noted as an ORF with a role that remains uncertain. Trimming at V came to 8 bases and at J to 4 bases, leaving 29 bases not matched to a gene. This CDR3 is built from 22 residues. The CDR3 DNA reads TGCGCCAGCCAGGGGAGTTTAGGGACAGGGGATTATCGGGGGCCTAAGAATCAGCCCCAGCATTTT. It yields the protein CASQGSLGTGDYRGPKNQPQHF.

As concerns this clone: Its ends do not fully match the called genes, so a read error is possible. The rearrangement joins TRBV6-1 to TRBJ1-4; D is possibly TRBD1 (6 bases). The CDR3 totals 18 residues. Per the germline V gene, CDR1 is MNHNS and CDR2 is SASEGT. The CDR3 sequence is CASREDRTDSRSTGKLFF. Written as DNA, the CDR3 is TGTGCCAGCAGGGAAGACAGGACAGATTCTAGGTCTACCGGAAAACTGTTTTTT.

The V call is TRBV18, the J call TRBJ2-2, with D hard to call. The germline V gene has CDR1 KGHSH and CDR2 LQKENI. V lost 1 base to trimming and J lost 1 base, with 10 bases between them. The CDR3 contains 16 residues. CDR3 in DNA: TGTGCCAGCTCACCACGTCAGGCAGGGAACACCGGGGAGCTGTTTTTT. Translation gives CASSPRQAGNTGELFF.

The gene calls are TRBV6-4 and TRBJ1-2; perhaps TRBD1 as D (5 bases). V was clipped by 6 bases and J by 4 bases, with 9 bases between them. Germline V gives CDR1 MRHNA, CDR2 SNTAGT. The CDR3 is 12 residues long. CDR3 in amino acids: CASRDMGYGYTF. In DNA form, the CDR3 reads TGTGCCAGCAGGGACATGGGCTATGGCTACACCTTC.

V is TRBV4-2 and J is TRBJ2-2; D gene unclear. The V and J ends lost 0 bases and 7 bases respectively, with 18 bases between them. Germline values: CDR1 LGHNA, CDR2 YNFKEQ. This CDR3 comprises 17 residues. CDR3 sequence reads: CASSQDSHYYTHGELFF. In DNA, the CDR3 is TGTGCCAGCAGCCAAGATTCCCATTACTATACCCACGGGGAGCTGTTTTTT.

The V call is TRBV6-5, the J call TRBJ2-7; no firm D call. CDR1 MNHEY and CDR2 SVGAGI come from the germline V gene. Between the trimmed V and J ends, which lost 2 bases and 2 bases, there was a span of 13 bases. The CDR3 contains 15 residues. In DNA form, the CDR3 reads TGTGCCAGCAGTTACGGGCATATGAATGCCTACGAGCAGTACTTC. Translating gives CASSYGHMNAYEQYF.

The chain links TRBV18 to TRBJ2-1; 11 bases line up with TRBD1. This CDR3 is built from 15 residues. From germline, CDR1 is KGHSH and CDR2 LQKENI. Unmatched junction bases numbered 6, after V lost 3 bases and J lost 8 bases. CDR3 sequence reads: CASSPLGDRGDEQFF. The CDR3 DNA is TGTGCCAGCTCACCGTTGGGGGACAGGGGGGATGAGCAGTTCTTC.

The chain has TRBV29-1 and TRBJ1-1; possible D gene TRBD1, 5 bases. CDR1 SQVTM and CDR2 ANQGSEA come from the germline V gene. V lost 7 bases to trimming and J lost 1 base, with 13 bases between them. This CDR3 region has 13 residues. CDR3 region: CSATDSWNTEAFF. The CDR3 region has the DNA TGCAGCGCTACCGACAGTTGGAACACTGAAGCTTTCTTT.

This chain joins TRBV6-5 and TRBJ2-3, with a weak D call TRBD2 (6 bases). Germline values: CDR1 MNHEY, CDR2 SVGAGI. With 8 bases removed from V and 0 bases from J, the gap between germline ends came to 12 bases. The CDR3 length is 14 residues. Here the CDR3 DNA reads TGTGCCAGCCCCGGAGGGCCTAGCACAGATACGCAGTATTTT. Residues: CASPGGPSTDTQYF.